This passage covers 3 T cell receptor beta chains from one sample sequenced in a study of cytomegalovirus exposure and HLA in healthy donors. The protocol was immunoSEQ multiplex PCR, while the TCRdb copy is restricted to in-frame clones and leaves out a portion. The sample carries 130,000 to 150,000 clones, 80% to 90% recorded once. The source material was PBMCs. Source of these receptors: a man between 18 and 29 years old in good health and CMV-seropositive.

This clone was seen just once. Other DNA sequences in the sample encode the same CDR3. The CDR3 DNA reads TGTGCCAGCAGCCTCGTAAACACTGAAGCTTTCTTT. Translating it yields CASSLVNTEAFF. The chain combines TRBV5-6 with TRBJ1-1; D is unclear. Between the trimmed V and J ends, which lost 4 bases and 2 bases, there was a span of 6 bases. The CDR3 runs to 12 residues. From germline, CDR1 is SGHDT and CDR2 YYEEEE.

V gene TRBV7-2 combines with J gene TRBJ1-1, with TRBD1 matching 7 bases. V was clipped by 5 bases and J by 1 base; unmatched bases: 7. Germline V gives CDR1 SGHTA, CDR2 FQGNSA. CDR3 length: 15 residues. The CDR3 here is CASSQDRVRNTEAFF. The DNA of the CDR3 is TGTGCCAGCAGCCAAGACAGGGTTCGGAACACTGAAGCTTTCTTT.

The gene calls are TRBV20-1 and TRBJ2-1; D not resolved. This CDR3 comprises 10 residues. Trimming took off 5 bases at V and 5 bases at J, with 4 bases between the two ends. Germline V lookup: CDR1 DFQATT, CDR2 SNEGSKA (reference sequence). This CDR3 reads CSASNNEQFF. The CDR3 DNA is TGCAGTGCTTCTAACAATGAGCAGTTCTTC.